This T cell receptor beta chain originates from a study of a mutant IDH1 vaccine in newly diagnosed glioma. V lost 2 bases and J lost 5; bases outside the gene matches: 2. Germline lookup yields CDR1 SGHRS and CDR2 YFSETQ. This CDR3 has 14 amino acids. The sample holds a few counts of this clone. No antigen is known for it. Specified time point: week 11, during vaccination. The vaccine gave 300 ug of a 20-mer mutant IDH1 peptide subcutaneously per dose. TCRdb's copy holds only in-frame clones and misses some; the assay was immunoSEQ multiplex PCR. The table shows tens of thousands of clones, with roughly 89% occurring only once.

This TCR was sampled from a woman in her forties with glioma. The rearrangement links TRBV5-1 to TRBJ1-4, with 8 bases fitting TRBD1. The specimen comprised PBMCs, sampled from a glioma patient whose treatment included an IDH1 peptide vaccine. As DNA, the CDR3 is TGCGCCAGCAGCTTCGGACAGGGAAATGAAAAACTGTTTTTT. This codes for CASSFGQGNEKLFF.